A selection of T cell receptor beta chains follows, all from one sample in a study of Ad26.COV2.S vaccination and SARS-CoV-2 variants. Profiling relied on immunoSEQ multiplex PCR, and the TCRdb table lists in-frame clones only, not all of them. The table has more than 400,000 clones, about 92% seen once. This material consisted of peripheral blood, taken in a trial of Ad26.COV2.S vaccine versus placebo. These receptors all come from a person between 18 and 65 years old who received the Ad26.COV2.S COVID-19 vaccine or a placebo. Each CDR3 is given without its conserved first and last residue.

V: TRBV9
J: TRBJ1-2
CDR3: ASSNPGQRNYGYT

V: TRBV30
J: TRBJ1-5
CDR3: AWSLTADTQPQH

V: TRBV27
J: TRBJ2-1
CDR3: ASSLTGSSYNEQF

V: TRBV6-6
J: TRBJ2-7
CDR3: ATGTGITYEQY

V: TRBV4-1
J: TRBJ2-5
CDR3: ASSQVRDRGLVLGPQETQY

V: TRBV29-1
J: TRBJ2-5
CDR3: SVERDIQETQY

V: TRBV6-2/TRBV6-3
J: TRBJ1-1
CDR3: ASSFRGMNTEAF

V: TRBV6-5
J: TRBJ1-6
CDR3: ASSRRDSNSPLH

V: TRBV6-2/TRBV6-3
J: TRBJ1-5
CDR3: ASSFLNQPQH

V: TRBV7-9
J: TRBJ2-1
CDR3: ASSLIPWEQF

V: TRBV18
J: TRBJ1-4
CDR3: ASSPFSGTQQEKLF

V: TRBV7-9
J: TRBJ2-1
CDR3: ASSSTSVREQF

V: TRBV28
J: TRBJ2-5
CDR3: ASSLYSSGDLQQY